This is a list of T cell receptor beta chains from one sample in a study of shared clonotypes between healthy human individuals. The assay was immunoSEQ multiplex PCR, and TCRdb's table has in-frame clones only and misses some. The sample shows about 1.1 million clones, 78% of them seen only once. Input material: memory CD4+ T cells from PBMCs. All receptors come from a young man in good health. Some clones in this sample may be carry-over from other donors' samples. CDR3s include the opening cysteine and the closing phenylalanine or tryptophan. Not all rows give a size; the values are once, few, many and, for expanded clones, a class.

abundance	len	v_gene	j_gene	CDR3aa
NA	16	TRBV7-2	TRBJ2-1	CASRRGGWGIYNEQFF
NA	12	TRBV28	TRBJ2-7	CASSLRLSEQYF
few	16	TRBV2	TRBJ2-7	CASRPFGTSGAWGQYF
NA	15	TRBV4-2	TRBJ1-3	CASSQEQGSGNTIYF
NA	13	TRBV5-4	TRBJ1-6	CASSLKGGSPLHF
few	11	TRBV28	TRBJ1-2	CASSTPYGYTF
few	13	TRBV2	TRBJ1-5	CASSDGLSEPQHF
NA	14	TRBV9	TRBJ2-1	CASSRGQGMNEQFF
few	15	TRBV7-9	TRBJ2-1	CASSSRLAGHNEQFF
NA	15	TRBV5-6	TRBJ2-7	CASSRGYDAAYEQYF
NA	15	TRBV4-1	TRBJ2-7	CASSQHGQGGDEQYF
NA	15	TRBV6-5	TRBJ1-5	CASSYSSSGDQPQHF
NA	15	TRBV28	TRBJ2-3	CASSKRTGGADTQYF
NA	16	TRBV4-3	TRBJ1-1	CASSQDTTYLNTEAFF
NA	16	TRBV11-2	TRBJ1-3	CASSLSLGGAGNTIYF
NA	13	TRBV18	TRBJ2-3	CASSPQSTDTQYF
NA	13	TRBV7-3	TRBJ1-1	CASSRKGGERAFF
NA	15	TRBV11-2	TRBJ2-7	CASSLIRGPLGEQYF
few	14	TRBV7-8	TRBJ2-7	CASSSRRGSYEQYF
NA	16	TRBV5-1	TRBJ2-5	CASSPPSGVSSGTQYF
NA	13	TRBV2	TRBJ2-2	CASSPQGHGELFF
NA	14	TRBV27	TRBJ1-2	CASRVTGGHYGYTF
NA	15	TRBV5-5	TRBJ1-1	CASSLGTGGGTEAFF
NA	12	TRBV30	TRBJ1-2	CAWSQPNYGYTF
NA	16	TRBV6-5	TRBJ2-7	CASSYQPGLAGDKVYF
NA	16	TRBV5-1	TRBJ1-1	CASSLVSVTLNTEAFF
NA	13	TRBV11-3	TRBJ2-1	CASSFTSYNEQFF
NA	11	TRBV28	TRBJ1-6	CASSLNSPLHF
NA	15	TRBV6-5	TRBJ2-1	CASSGTSGTTMKQFF
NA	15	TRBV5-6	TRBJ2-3	CASSLAPSATDTQYF
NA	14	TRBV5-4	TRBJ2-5	CASSPGGSGETQYF
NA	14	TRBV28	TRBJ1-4	CASRETATNEKLFF
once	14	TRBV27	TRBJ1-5	CASSRSGSNQPQHF
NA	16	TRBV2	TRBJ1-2	CASSGNSKVRTGGYTF
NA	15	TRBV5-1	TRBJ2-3	CASSPRTGSGDTQYF
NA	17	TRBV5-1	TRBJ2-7	CASSLGGGAGGFGEQYF
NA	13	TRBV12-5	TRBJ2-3	CASGPRGTDTQYF
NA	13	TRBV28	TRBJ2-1	CASSPETYNEQFF
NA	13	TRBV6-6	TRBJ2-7	CASTRGRDYEQYF
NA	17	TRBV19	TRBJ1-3	CASSTTGAQFSGNTIYF
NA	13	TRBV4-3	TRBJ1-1	CASSSEGGTEAFF
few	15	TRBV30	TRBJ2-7	CAWISLQGAFYEQYF
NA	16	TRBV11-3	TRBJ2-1	CASSLEGGFSYNEQFF
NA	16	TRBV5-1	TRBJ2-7	CASSLDPGPRSYEQYF
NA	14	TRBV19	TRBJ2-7	CASSQQGASLEQYF
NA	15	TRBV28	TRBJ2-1	CASSRGGRFYNEQFF
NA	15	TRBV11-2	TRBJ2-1	CASSLRLAGNNEQFF
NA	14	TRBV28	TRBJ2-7	CASSFAQGAYEQYF
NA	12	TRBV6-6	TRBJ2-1	CASSFSDNEQFF
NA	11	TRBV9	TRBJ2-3	CASSSGLTQYF
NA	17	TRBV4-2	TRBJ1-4	CASSQDPGGFTNEKLFF
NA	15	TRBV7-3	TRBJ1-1	CASSPTRGAMSEAFF
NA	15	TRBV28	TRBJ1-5	CASSRTPHSNQPQHF
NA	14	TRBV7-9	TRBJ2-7	CASTQRDRGSEQYF
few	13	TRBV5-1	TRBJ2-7	CASTPLGGDEQYF